The source of this T cell receptor beta chain is a study of T cells in Graves' hyperthyroidism and ophthalmopathy. In the study overall: The blood sample was taken at first diagnosis, before treatment began.

The V gene lost 0 bases and the J gene lost 0 bases, with 9 bases spanning the gap. The germline V gene has CDR1 SGHKS and CDR2 YYEKEE (reference sequence). The CDR3 extends over 15 amino acids. Study-wide points: From stable hyperthyroidism, ophthalmopathy was separated by a 13 V-J model. Ophthalmopathy was predicted by the model a median of approximately six months ahead of onset.

Many counts were recorded for this clonotype. Its antigen is not identified. RNA transcripts provided the source from which TCR beta CDR3 regions were amplified. HTBI primers were the set used in a first-round RT-PCR of the TCR CDR3. Using its own MiXCR run on the multiplex PCR reads, TCRdb lists one record per CDR3 protein. This table holds more than 500,000 distinct CDR3 sequences, around 15% found once. Clinicians diagnosed patients from clinical symptoms, serum thyroxine and TRAb, thyroid ultrasound and orbital computed tomography. The receptor's source is a woman aged 30 to 39 with Graves' hyperthyroidism. This chain joins TRBV5-5 and TRBJ1-1; a possible D gene is TRBD1 (5 bases). The sample taken for sequencing was blood. The chain's CDR3 is CASSLVGALNTEAFF. CDR3 DNA: TGTGCCAGCAGCTTGGTCGGGGCTCTGAACACTGAAGCTTTCTTT. Together with reference TRBV5-5 and TRBJ1-1, the CDR3 gives the full variable domain: DAGVTQSPTHLIKTRGQQVTLRCSPISGHKSVSWYQQVLGQGPQFIFQYYEKEERGRGNFPDRFSARQFPNYSSELNVNALLLGDSALYLCASSLVGALNTEAFFGQGTRLTVV.